This passage covers 7 T cell receptor beta chains from one sample sequenced in a study of T cell repertoires in aging, cancer and after chemotherapy. Amplification of TCR beta used genomic DNA extracted from peripheral blood. TRB rearrangements spanning V, D and J were amplified using mixed TRB-A/B primers. TCRdb called the multiplex PCR reads again in MiXCR, with one record for every CDR3 protein. The table has about 2,900 distinct CDR3 sequences, 28% seen once. Material: blood. The receptors were sampled from a human donor with a solid tumor.

The V and J genes are TRBV19 and TRBJ1-2; 8 bases line up with TRBD1. CDR3 length equals 14 residues. Germline V gene sequence: CDR1 LNHDA, CDR2 SQIVND (reference sequence). Trimming at V came to 5 bases and at J to 6 bases, leaving 8 bases not matched to a gene. CDR3 in amino acids: CASSPDREMHGYTF. The CDR3 region has the DNA TGTGCCAGTAGTCCGGACAGGGAAATGCATGGCTACACCTTC.

The chain employs TRBV18 and TRBJ1-1, with TRBD1 matching 7 bases. Trimming took 3 bases from V and 5 from J; bases not matched to a gene: 3. CDR3 length: 13 amino acids. Per germline, CDR1 KGHSH and CDR2 LQKENI. The CDR3 region has the DNA TGTGCCAGCTCACCTAACAGGGGTACTGAAGCTTTCTTT. Translated: CASSPNRGTEAFF.

This sequence joins TRBV19 and TRBJ2-1, with 9 bases matching TRBD1. This CDR3 is built from 15 residues. Per the germline V gene, CDR1 is LNHDA and CDR2 is SQIVND (reference sequence). V lost 6 bases to trimming and J lost 4 bases; unmatched junction nucleotides: 7. CDR3 nucleotide sequence: TGTGCCAGTAGCATCGGACAGGGGTGGTACAATGAGCAGTTCTTC. It encodes CASSIGQGWYNEQFF.

In this sample, this clonotype is large. J is TRBJ2-3 and V is TRBV6-5, with no clear D. Trimming pared 2 bases from V and 0 bases from J, leaving 9 bases between. CDR3 size: 15 residues. Germline lookup yields CDR1 MNHEY and CDR2 SVGAGI. CDR3 loop: CASSYRRPSTDTQYF. In DNA form, the CDR3 reads TGTGCCAGCAGTTACCGGCGGCCTAGCACAGATACGCAGTATTTT.

This clonotype has just a few counts. J is TRBJ2-6 and V is TRBV24-1; D gene uncertain. V was clipped by 7 bases and J by 0 bases, with 6 bases between them. In germline, CDR1 is KGHDR, CDR2 SFDVKD. The CDR3 consists of 14 residues. CDR3 amino acids: CATSHSSGANVLTF. The CDR3 DNA is TGTGCCACCAGCCACAGCTCTGGGGCCAACGTCCTGACTTTC.

In this sample, this clonotype is medium-sized. V is TRBV6-5 and J is TRBJ1-6; D possibly corresponds to TRBD1 (6 bases). V was shortened by 0 bases and J by 7 bases, with 13 bases between the two germline ends. Germline CDR1 MNHEY, CDR2 SVGAGI. This CDR3 is 16 amino acids long. The CDR3 is CASSYSRLGTNSPLHF. The CDR3, as DNA: TGTGCCAGCAGTTACTCGAGGCTGGGGACAAATTCACCCCTCCACTTT.

In this sample, this clonotype turned up once. The rearrangement uses TRBV4-3 and TRBJ2-3, with TRBD2 identical over 7 bases. This CDR3 comprises 17 residues. Germline V gives CDR1 LGHNA, CDR2 YSLEER. V was clipped by 2 bases and J by 3 bases; unmatched bases: 11. The CDR3 nucleotides read TGCGCCAGCAGCCAAAACCCTGCGGGAGTATTGACAGATACGCAGTATTTT. It translates to CASSQNPAGVLTDTQYF.